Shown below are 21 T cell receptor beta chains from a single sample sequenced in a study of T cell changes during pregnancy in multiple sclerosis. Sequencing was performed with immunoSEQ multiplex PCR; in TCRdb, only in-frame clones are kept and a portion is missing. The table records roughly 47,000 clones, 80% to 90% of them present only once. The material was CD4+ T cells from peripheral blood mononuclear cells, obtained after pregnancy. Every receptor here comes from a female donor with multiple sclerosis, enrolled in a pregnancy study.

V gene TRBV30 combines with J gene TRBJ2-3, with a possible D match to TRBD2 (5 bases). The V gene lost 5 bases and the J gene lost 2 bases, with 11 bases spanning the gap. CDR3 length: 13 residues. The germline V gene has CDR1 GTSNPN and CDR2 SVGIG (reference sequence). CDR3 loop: CAWGLAPTDTQYF. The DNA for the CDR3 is TGTGCCTGGGGACTGGCCCCCACAGATACGCAGTATTTT.

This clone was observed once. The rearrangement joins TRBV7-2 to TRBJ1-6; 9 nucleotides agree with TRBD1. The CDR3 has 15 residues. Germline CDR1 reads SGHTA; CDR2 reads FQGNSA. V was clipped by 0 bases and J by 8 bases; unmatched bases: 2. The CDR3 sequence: CASSLAGQGYSPLHF. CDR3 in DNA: TGTGCCAGCAGCTTAGCAGGACAGGGGTATTCACCCCTCCACTTT.

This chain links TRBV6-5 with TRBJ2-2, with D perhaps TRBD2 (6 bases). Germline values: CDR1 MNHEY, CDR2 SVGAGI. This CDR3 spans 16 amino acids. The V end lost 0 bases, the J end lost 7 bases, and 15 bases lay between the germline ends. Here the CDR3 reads CASSYSPGVVGGELFF. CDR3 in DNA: TGTGCCAGCAGTTACTCCCCGGGAGTTGTCGGCGGGGAGCTGTTTTTT.

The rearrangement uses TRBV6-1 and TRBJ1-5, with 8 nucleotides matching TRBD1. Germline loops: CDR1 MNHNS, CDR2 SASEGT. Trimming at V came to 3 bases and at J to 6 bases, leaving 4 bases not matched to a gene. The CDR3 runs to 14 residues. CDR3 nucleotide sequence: TGTGCCAGCAGTGACTCAGGGGGCGGTCAGCCCCAGCATTTT. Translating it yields CASSDSGGGQPQHF.

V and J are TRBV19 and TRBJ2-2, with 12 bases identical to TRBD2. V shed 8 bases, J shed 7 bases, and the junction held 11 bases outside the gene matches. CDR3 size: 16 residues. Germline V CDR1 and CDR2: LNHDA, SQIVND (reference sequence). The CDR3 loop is CASSTWTSGNGGELFF. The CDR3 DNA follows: TGTGCCAGTTCCACTTGGACTAGCGGGAATGGCGGGGAGCTGTTTTTT.

Here the CDR3 DNA reads TGTGCCAGCAGTGAGAAAGGGAGGAACACTGAAGCTTTCTTT. It specifies CASSEKGRNTEAFF. V usage is TRBV6-1 and J usage is TRBJ1-1, with D uncertain. The germline V and J ends were trimmed by 3 bases and 1 base, with 9 bases remaining between them. The CDR3 loop spans 14 amino acids. CDR1 is MNHNS, CDR2 SASEGT, per germline.

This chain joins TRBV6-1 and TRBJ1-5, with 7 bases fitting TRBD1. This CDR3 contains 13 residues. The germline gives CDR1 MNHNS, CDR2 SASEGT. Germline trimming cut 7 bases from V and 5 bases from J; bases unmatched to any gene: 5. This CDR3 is CASTGTAYQPQHF. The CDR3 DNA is TGTGCCAGCACCGGGACAGCTTATCAGCCCCAGCATTTT.

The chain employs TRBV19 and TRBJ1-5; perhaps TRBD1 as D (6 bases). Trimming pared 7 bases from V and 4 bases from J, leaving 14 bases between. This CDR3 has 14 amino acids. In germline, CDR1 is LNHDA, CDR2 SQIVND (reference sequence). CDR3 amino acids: CASKDGQRNQPQHF. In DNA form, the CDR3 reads TGTGCCAGTAAGGATGGACAGCGAAATCAGCCCCAGCATTTT.

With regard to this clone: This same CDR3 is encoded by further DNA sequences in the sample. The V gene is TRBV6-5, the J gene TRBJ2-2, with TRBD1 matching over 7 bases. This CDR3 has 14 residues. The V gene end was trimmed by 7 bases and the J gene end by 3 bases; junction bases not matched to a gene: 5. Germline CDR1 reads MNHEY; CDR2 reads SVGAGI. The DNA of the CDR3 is TGTGCCAGCAATTCGGGACAGTACACCGGGGAGCTGTTTTTT. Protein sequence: CASNSGQYTGELFF.

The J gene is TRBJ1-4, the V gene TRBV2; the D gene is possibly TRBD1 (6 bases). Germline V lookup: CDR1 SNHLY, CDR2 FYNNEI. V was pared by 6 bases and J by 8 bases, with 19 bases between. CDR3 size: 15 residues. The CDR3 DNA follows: TGTGCCAGCAGGCGCGAACAGGGTCTCAGGGAAAAACTGTTTTTT. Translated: CASRREQGLREKLFF.

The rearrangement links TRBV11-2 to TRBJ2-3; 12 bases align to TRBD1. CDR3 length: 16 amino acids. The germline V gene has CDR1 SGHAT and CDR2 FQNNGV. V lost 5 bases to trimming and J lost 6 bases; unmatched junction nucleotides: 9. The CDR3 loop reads CASSLAGTGGADTQYF. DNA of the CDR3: TGTGCCAGCAGCCTTGCCGGGACAGGGGGCGCTGATACGCAGTATTTT.

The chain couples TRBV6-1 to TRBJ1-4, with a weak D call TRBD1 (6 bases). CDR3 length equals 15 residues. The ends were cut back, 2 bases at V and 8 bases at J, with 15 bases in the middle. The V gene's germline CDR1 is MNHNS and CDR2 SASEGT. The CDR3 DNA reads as TGTGCCAGCAGTGAAAGGGGGGGCCAAAGAGAAAAACTGTTTTTT. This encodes CASSERGGQREKLFF.

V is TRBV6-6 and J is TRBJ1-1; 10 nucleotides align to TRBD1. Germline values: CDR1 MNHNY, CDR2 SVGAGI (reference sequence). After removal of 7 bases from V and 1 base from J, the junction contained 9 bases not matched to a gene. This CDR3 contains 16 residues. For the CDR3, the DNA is TGTGCCAGCACCACGACAGGGGGCCCGAGGAACACTGAAGCTTTCTTT. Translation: CASTTTGGPRNTEAFF.

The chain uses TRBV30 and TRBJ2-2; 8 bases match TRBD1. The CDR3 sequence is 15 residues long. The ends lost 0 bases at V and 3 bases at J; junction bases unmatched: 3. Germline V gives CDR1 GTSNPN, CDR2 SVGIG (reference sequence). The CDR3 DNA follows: TGTGCCTGGAGTGTACTGGACAGGGACACCGGGGAGCTGTTTTTT. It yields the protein CAWSVLDRDTGELFF.

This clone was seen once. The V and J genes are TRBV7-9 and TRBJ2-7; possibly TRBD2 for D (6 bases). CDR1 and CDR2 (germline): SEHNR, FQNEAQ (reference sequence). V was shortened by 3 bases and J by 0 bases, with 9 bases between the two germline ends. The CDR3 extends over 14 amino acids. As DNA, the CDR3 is TGTGCCAGCAGCTTCTTTAGCGGCTCCTACGAGCAGTACTTC. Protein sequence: CASSFFSGSYEQYF. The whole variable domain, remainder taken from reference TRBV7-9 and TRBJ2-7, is DTGVSQNPRHKITKRGQNVTFRCDPISEHNRLYWYRQTLGQGPEFLTYFQNEAQLEKSRLLSDRFSAERPKGSFSTLEIQRTEQGDSAMYLCASSFFSGSYEQYFGPGTRLTVT.

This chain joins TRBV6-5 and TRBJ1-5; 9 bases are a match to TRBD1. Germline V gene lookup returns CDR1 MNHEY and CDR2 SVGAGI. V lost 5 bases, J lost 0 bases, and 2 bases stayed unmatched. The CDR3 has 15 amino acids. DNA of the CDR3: TGTGCCAGCAGTATGACAGGGGGTAGCAATCAGCCCCAGCATTTT. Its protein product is CASSMTGGSNQPQHF.

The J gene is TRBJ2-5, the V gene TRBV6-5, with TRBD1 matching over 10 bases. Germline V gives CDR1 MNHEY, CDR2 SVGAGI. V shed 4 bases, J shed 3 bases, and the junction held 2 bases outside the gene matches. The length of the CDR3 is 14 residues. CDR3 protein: CASSSGTGEETQYF. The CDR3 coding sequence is TGTGCCAGCAGTTCCGGGACAGGGGAAGAGACCCAGTACTTC.

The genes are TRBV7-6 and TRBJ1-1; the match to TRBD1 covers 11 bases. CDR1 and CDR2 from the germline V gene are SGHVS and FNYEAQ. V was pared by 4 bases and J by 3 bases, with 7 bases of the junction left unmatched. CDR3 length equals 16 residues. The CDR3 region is CASSSGQGAQDTEAFF. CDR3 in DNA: TGTGCCAGCAGCTCAGGACAGGGGGCGCAGGACACTGAAGCTTTCTTT.

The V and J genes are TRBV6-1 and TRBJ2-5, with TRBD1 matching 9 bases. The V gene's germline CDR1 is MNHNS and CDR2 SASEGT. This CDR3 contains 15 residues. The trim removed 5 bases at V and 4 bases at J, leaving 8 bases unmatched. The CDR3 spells CASSIRPTGGETQYF. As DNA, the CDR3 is TGTGCCAGCAGTATACGTCCGACAGGGGGAGAGACCCAGTACTTC.

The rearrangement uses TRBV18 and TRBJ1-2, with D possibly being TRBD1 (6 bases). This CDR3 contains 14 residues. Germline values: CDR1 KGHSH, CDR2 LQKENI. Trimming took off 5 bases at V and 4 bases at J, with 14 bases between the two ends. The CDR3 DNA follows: TGTGCCAGCTCATACAGGGCTATTGGCTATGGCTACACCTTC. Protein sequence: CASSYRAIGYGYTF. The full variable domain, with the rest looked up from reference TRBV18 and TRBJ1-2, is NAGVMQNPRHLVRRRGQEARLRCSPMKGHSHVYWYRQLPEEGLKFMVYLQKENIIDESGMPKERFSAEFPKEGPSILRIQQVVRGDSAAYFCASSYRAIGYGYTFGSGTRLTVV.

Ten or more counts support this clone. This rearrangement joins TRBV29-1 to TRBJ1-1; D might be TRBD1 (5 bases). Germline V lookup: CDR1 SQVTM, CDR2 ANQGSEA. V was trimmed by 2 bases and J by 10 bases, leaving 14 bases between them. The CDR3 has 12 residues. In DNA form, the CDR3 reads TGCAGCGTTGAAATCCAGGGTAGGGGAGCTTTCTTT. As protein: CSVEIQGRGAFF.